These T cell receptor beta chains were read from a single sample in a study of identical twins. TCRdb recomputed calls from the 5' RACE reads with MiXCR, one row per CDR3 protein. The profile shows about 530,000 distinct CDR3 sequences, nearly 15% of them singletons. A further study also used this sample, focusing on yellow fever vaccine responses in identical twins.

Sequenced material: CD4+ T cells sorted from blood. The receptors come from a woman between 18 and 29 years old in good health. CDR3s include the opening cysteine and the closing phenylalanine or tryptophan. The D gene is left open where the match is weak. The size entry is marked missing in some rows and otherwise reads once, few, many or a size class.

clone_size: few
v_call: TRBV6-1
d_call: TRBD2
j_call: TRBJ2-1
cdr3_nt: TGTGCCAGCAGTGGGCTAGCGGATTCCTACAATGAGCAGTTCTTC
cdr3_aa: CASSGLADSYNEQFF

clone_size: -
v_call: TRBV3-1
d_call: -
j_call: TRBJ1-6
cdr3_nt: TGTGCCAGCAGCCGCAGTGGTAATAATTCACCCCTCCACTTT
cdr3_aa: CASSRSGNNSPLHF

clone_size: few
v_call: TRBV6-1
d_call: TRBD2
j_call: TRBJ2-2
cdr3_nt: TGTGCCAGCCTGGAGACTAGCGGGAGGGACACCGGGGAGCTGTTTTTT
cdr3_aa: CASLETSGRDTGELFF

clone_size: -
v_call: TRBV5-1
d_call: TRBD2
j_call: TRBJ2-1
cdr3_nt: TGCGCCAGCAGGCTAGCGGGGGCCCCACTATACAATGAGCAGTTCTTC
cdr3_aa: CASRLAGAPLYNEQFF

clone_size: many
v_call: TRBV9
d_call: TRBD1
j_call: TRBJ2-2
cdr3_nt: TGTGCCAGCAGCGTAGGGCCCCCGGGACAGGGCTCCGGGGAGCTGTTTTTT
cdr3_aa: CASSVGPPGQGSGELFF

clone_size: -
v_call: TRBV5-1
d_call: -
j_call: TRBJ2-1
cdr3_nt: TGCGCCAGCAGCCTGTCGGGTGGGGAGATCAATGAGCAGTTCTTC
cdr3_aa: CASSLSGGEINEQFF

clone_size: -
v_call: TRBV6-1
d_call: -
j_call: TRBJ1-5
cdr3_nt: TGTGCCAGCAGAAGGGGACCGAGCAATCAGCCCCAGCATTTT
cdr3_aa: CASRRGPSNQPQHF

clone_size: -
v_call: TRBV5-5
d_call: TRBD1
j_call: TRBJ1-1
cdr3_nt: TGTGCCAGCAGCCCGACAGGGGCCCGGGTGAACACTGAAGCTTTCTTT
cdr3_aa: CASSPTGARVNTEAFF

clone_size: many
v_call: TRBV5-1
d_call: TRBD2
j_call: TRBJ2-2
cdr3_nt: TGCGCCAGCAGCTCAGCGGGAGACACCGGGGAGCTGTTTTTT
cdr3_aa: CASSSAGDTGELFF

clone_size: few
v_call: TRBV29-1
d_call: -
j_call: TRBJ2-5
cdr3_nt: TGCAGCGTTGTCGGACTTTACCAAGAGACCCAGTACTTC
cdr3_aa: CSVVGLYQETQYF

clone_size: -
v_call: TRBV12-3/TRBV12-4
d_call: -
j_call: TRBJ2-1
cdr3_nt: TGTGCCAGCAGTTTGGGGGTTGAGCAGTTCTTC
cdr3_aa: CASSLGVEQFF

clone_size: many
v_call: TRBV29-1
d_call: -
j_call: TRBJ2-1
cdr3_nt: TGCAGCGTTGCTTATGGGACTTCCCCCATGGATGAGCAGTTCTTC
cdr3_aa: CSVAYGTSPMDEQFF

clone_size: -
v_call: TRBV19
d_call: -
j_call: TRBJ2-1
cdr3_nt: TGTGCCAGTAGTCCCCGGGACATCTACAATGAGCAGTTCTTC
cdr3_aa: CASSPRDIYNEQFF

clone_size: -
v_call: TRBV6-5
d_call: TRBD2
j_call: TRBJ2-7
cdr3_nt: TGTGCCAGCAGTTACTCCAGCGGGATCCACGAGCAGTACTTC
cdr3_aa: CASSYSSGIHEQYF

clone_size: few
v_call: TRBV20-1
d_call: -
j_call: TRBJ2-2
cdr3_nt: TGCAGTGCTAGAGGGGTGAAGGGGGGGGCCTCCGGGGAGCTGTTTTTT
cdr3_aa: CSARGVKGGASGELFF

clone_size: few
v_call: TRBV28
d_call: TRBD2
j_call: TRBJ2-2
cdr3_nt: TGTGCCAGCAGTCCCTCGGGCGGGAGGGAGGAGCTGTTTTTT
cdr3_aa: CASSPSGGREELFF

clone_size: many
v_call: TRBV9
d_call: -
j_call: TRBJ1-5
cdr3_nt: TGTGCCAGCAGCGTAGGTTCGGTCGGTCAGCCCCAGCATTTT
cdr3_aa: CASSVGSVGQPQHF

clone_size: -
v_call: TRBV25-1
d_call: TRBD2
j_call: TRBJ2-7
cdr3_nt: TGTGCCAGCAGTGGTAGGCGGGGGTTGGAGCAGTACTTC
cdr3_aa: CASSGRRGLEQYF

clone_size: few
v_call: TRBV7-8
d_call: -
j_call: TRBJ2-7
cdr3_nt: TGTGCCAGCAGCTTAAGGGGTGGTGGCTACGAGCAGTACTTC
cdr3_aa: CASSLRGGGYEQYF

clone_size: -
v_call: TRBV6-1
d_call: -
j_call: TRBJ2-1
cdr3_nt: TGTGCCAGCAGCGACCGGGGCCGGAGCTCCTACAATGAGCAGTTCTTC
cdr3_aa: CASSDRGRSSYNEQFF

clone_size: -
v_call: TRBV6-1
d_call: TRBD2
j_call: TRBJ2-7
cdr3_nt: TGTGCCAGCAGTGCCAGCGGGGCTGGGTTCGAGCAGTACTTC
cdr3_aa: CASSASGAGFEQYF

clone_size: -
v_call: TRBV29-1
d_call: TRBD1
j_call: TRBJ2-2
cdr3_nt: TGCAGCGTTGAGCCACAGGGGGCGAGGACCGGGGAGCTGTTTTTT
cdr3_aa: CSVEPQGARTGELFF

clone_size: -
v_call: TRBV18
d_call: TRBD2
j_call: TRBJ2-1
cdr3_nt: TGTGCCAGCTCACCAGCAGGACTAGCGGGAAAAATTCATGAGCAGTTCTTC
cdr3_aa: CASSPAGLAGKIHEQFF

clone_size: -
v_call: TRBV7-2
d_call: TRBD1
j_call: TRBJ1-4
cdr3_nt: TGTGCCAGCAGCGGGGACAGATCTCGTGGGGATGAAAAACTGTTTTTT
cdr3_aa: CASSGDRSRGDEKLFF

clone_size: few
v_call: TRBV6-1
d_call: -
j_call: TRBJ2-4
cdr3_nt: TGTGCCAGCAGTGAAGGAAGGGCCGTAGCCAAAAACATTCAGTACTTC
cdr3_aa: CASSEGRAVAKNIQYF

clone_size: few
v_call: TRBV7-9
d_call: -
j_call: TRBJ1-1
cdr3_nt: TGTGCCGGGGTGTCGGAGAACACTGAAGCTTTCTTT
cdr3_aa: CAGVSENTEAFF

clone_size: -
v_call: TRBV28
d_call: TRBD1
j_call: TRBJ2-5
cdr3_nt: TGTGCCAGCAGACCCACCGCCGGGACAGGGATTACGGAGACCCAGTACTTC
cdr3_aa: CASRPTAGTGITETQYF

clone_size: -
v_call: TRBV12-3/TRBV12-4
d_call: -
j_call: TRBJ1-6
cdr3_nt: TGTGCCAGCAGTTTACCTCAGACCGATTCACCCCTCCACTTT
cdr3_aa: CASSLPQTDSPLHF

clone_size: -
v_call: TRBV6-1
d_call: TRBD1
j_call: TRBJ1-1
cdr3_nt: TGTGCCAGCAGTCGAGACAGGGGAACGAACACTGAAGCTTTCTTT
cdr3_aa: CASSRDRGTNTEAFF

clone_size: many
v_call: TRBV12-3/TRBV12-4
d_call: -
j_call: TRBJ2-1
cdr3_nt: TGTGCCAGCAGCCGTGGACAGCGATACAATGAGCAGTTCTTC
cdr3_aa: CASSRGQRYNEQFF

clone_size: few
v_call: TRBV11-2
d_call: -
j_call: TRBJ2-5
cdr3_nt: TGTGCCAGCAGCTTTCTGGTAATGGAGACCCAGTACTTC
cdr3_aa: CASSFLVMETQYF

clone_size: few
v_call: TRBV7-2
d_call: -
j_call: TRBJ1-1
cdr3_nt: TGTGCCAGCAGCATATCGATACCACAGGGTATAGCTTTCTTT
cdr3_aa: CASSISIPQGIAFF

clone_size: many
v_call: TRBV5-1
d_call: -
j_call: TRBJ2-7
cdr3_nt: TGCGCCAGCAGCTCCCCGAACTCCTACGAGCAGTACTTC
cdr3_aa: CASSSPNSYEQYF

clone_size: -
v_call: TRBV10-3
d_call: -
j_call: TRBJ2-2
cdr3_nt: TGTGCCATCGGACGGGAGAACACCGGGGAGCTGTTTTTT
cdr3_aa: CAIGRENTGELFF

clone_size: -
v_call: TRBV2
d_call: -
j_call: TRBJ2-5
cdr3_nt: TGTGCCATCTGTTTAGGTCGGCAGTGGCGCTCCGAAAAAGAGACCCAGTACTTC
cdr3_aa: CAICLGRQWRSEKETQYF

clone_size: -
v_call: TRBV4-2
d_call: -
j_call: TRBJ2-4
cdr3_nt: TGTGCCAGCAGCCAAGGGGCAGAACTAGCCAAAAACATTCAGTACTTC
cdr3_aa: CASSQGAELAKNIQYF

clone_size: few
v_call: TRBV27
d_call: -
j_call: TRBJ1-5
cdr3_nt: TGTGCCAGCAGTTTTGGGGGGGTGAATCAGCCCCAGCATTTT
cdr3_aa: CASSFGGVNQPQHF

clone_size: few
v_call: TRBV15
d_call: TRBD2
j_call: TRBJ2-7
cdr3_nt: TGTGCCACCAGCAATAGCGGGAGGGCCCTCGAGCAGTACTTC
cdr3_aa: CATSNSGRALEQYF

clone_size: few
v_call: TRBV5-5
d_call: -
j_call: TRBJ1-5
cdr3_nt: TGTGCCAGCAGCTTGTACGGGGGTCTTAGCAATCAGCCCCAGCATTTT
cdr3_aa: CASSLYGGLSNQPQHF

clone_size: few
v_call: TRBV6-4
d_call: TRBD2
j_call: TRBJ2-1
cdr3_nt: TGTGCCAGCAGTGAGGTGGCGGGGGGGCTATCTGAGCAGTTCTTC
cdr3_aa: CASSEVAGGLSEQFF

clone_size: many
v_call: TRBV10-3
d_call: TRBD1
j_call: TRBJ2-2
cdr3_nt: TGTGCCATCAGTGAAGACAGGGCCGGGGAGCTGTTTTTT
cdr3_aa: CAISEDRAGELFF

clone_size: -
v_call: TRBV7-8
d_call: -
j_call: TRBJ2-3
cdr3_nt: TGTGCCAGCAGCCGAACGGATGATACGCAGTATTTT
cdr3_aa: CASSRTDDTQYF

clone_size: -
v_call: TRBV4-1
d_call: -
j_call: TRBJ2-5
cdr3_nt: TGCGCCAGCAGCCAAGATCGTGTCCAAGAGACCCAGTACTTC
cdr3_aa: CASSQDRVQETQYF

clone_size: -
v_call: TRBV2
d_call: TRBD1
j_call: TRBJ2-3
cdr3_nt: TGTGCCAGCAGTGAAGCGGGGACAGGGGACGCAGATACGCAGTATTTT
cdr3_aa: CASSEAGTGDADTQYF

clone_size: -
v_call: TRBV5-1
d_call: -
j_call: TRBJ2-1
cdr3_nt: TGCGCCAGCAGCTTGGTGGTAGGACACAATGAGCAGTTCTTC
cdr3_aa: CASSLVVGHNEQFF

clone_size: -
v_call: TRBV20-1
d_call: TRBD2
j_call: TRBJ2-3
cdr3_nt: TGCAGTGCTAGAGGGACTAGCGGGTGGGCAGATGCGCAGTATTTT
cdr3_aa: CSARGTSGWADAQYF